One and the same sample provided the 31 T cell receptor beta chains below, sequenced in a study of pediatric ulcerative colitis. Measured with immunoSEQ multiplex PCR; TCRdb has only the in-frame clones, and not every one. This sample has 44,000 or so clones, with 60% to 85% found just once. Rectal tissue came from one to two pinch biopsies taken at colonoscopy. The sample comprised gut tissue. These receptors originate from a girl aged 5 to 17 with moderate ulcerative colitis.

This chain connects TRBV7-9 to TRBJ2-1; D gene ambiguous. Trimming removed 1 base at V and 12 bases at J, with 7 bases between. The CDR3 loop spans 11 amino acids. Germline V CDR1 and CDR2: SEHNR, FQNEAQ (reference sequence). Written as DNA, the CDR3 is TGTGCCAGCAGCTTAGAAGTGAGGCAGTTCTTC. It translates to CASSLEVRQFF.

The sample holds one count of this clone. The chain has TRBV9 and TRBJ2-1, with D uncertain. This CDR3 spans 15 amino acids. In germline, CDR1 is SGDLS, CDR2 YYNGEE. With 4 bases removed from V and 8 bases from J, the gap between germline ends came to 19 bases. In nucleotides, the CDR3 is TGTGCCAGCAGCCCTAGTCGGGCAGATATCCATGAGCAGTTCTTC. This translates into CASSPSRADIHEQFF.

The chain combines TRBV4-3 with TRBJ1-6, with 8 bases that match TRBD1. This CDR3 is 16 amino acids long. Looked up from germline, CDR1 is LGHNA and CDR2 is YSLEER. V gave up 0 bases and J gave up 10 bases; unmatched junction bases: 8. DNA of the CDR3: TGCGCCAGCAGCCAAGAGGCCAGGGGGCGCAGGTCACCCCTCCACTTT. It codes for CASSQEARGRRSPLHF.

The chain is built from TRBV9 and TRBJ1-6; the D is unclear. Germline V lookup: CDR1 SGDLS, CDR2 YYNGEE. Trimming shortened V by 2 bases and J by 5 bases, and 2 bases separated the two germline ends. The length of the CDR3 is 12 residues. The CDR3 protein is CASSVDNSPLHF. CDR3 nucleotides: TGTGCCAGCAGCGTGGATAATTCACCCCTCCACTTT.

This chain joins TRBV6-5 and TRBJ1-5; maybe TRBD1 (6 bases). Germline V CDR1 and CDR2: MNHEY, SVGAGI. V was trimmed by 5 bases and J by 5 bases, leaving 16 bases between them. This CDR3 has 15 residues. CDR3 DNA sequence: TGTGCCAGCAGTCAGAGCTCGACAGGTTATCAGCCCCAGCATTTT. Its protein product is CASSQSSTGYQPQHF.

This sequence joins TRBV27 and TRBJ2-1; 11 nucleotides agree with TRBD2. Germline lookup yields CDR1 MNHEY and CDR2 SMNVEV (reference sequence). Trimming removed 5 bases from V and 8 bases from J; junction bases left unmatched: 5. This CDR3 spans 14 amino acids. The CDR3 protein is CASSGLAGGDEQFF. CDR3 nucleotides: TGTGCCAGCAGTGGATTAGCGGGAGGGGATGAGCAGTTCTTC.

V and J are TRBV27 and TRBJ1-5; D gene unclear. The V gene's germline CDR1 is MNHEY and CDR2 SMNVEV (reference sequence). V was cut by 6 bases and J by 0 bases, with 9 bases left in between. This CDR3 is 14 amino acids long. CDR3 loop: CASSPRTSNQPQHF. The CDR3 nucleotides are TGTGCCAGCAGCCCCAGGACTAGCAATCAGCCCCAGCATTTT.

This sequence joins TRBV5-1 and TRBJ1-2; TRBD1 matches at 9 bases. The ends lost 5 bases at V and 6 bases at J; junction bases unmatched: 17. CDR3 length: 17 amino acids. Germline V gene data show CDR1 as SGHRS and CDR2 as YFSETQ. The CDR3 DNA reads TGCGCCAGCAGATTTGGGGGGACAGGGAAGGAGGACCATGGCTACACCTTC. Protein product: CASRFGGTGKEDHGYTF.

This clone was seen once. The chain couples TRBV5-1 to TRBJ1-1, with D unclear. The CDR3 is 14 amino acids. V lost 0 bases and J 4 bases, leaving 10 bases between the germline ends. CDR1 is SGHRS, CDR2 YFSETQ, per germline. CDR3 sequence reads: CASSLDGFSTEAFF. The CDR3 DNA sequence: TGCGCCAGCAGCTTGGACGGGTTCAGCACTGAAGCTTTCTTT.

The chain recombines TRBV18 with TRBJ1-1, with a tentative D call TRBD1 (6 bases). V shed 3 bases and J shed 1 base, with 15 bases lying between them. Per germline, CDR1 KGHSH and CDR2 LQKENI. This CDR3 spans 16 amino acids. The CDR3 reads CASSPSLDRSNTEAFF. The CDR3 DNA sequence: TGTGCCAGCTCACCCTCCCTCGACAGGTCGAACACTGAAGCTTTCTTT.

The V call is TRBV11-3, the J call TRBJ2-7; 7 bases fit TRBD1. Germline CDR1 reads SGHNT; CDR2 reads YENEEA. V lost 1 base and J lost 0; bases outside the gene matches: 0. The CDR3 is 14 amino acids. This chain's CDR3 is CASSLGDSSYEQYF. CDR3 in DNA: TGTGCCAGCAGCTTAGGGGACAGCTCCTACGAGCAGTACTTC.

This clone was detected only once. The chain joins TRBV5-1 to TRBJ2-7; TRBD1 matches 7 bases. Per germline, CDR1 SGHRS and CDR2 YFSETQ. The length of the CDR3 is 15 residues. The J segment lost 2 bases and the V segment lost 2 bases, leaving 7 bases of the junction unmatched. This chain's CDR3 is CASSLTGTEPYEQYF. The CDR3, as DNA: TGCGCCAGCAGCTTAACCGGGACAGAACCCTACGAGCAGTACTTC.

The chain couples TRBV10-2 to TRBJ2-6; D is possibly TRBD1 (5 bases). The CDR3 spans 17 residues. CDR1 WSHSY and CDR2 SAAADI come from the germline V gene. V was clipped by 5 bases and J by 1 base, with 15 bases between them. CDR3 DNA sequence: TGCGCCAGCAGTAGGCAGGGCGGTGGGTCTGGGGCCAACGTCCTGACTTTC. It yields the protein CASSRQGGGSGANVLTF.

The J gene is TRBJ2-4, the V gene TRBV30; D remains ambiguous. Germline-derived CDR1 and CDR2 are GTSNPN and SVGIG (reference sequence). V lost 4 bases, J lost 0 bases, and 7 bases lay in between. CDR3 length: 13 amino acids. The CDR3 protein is CAWTTLAKNIQYF. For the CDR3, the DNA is TGTGCCTGGACTACTCTAGCCAAAAACATTCAGTACTTC.

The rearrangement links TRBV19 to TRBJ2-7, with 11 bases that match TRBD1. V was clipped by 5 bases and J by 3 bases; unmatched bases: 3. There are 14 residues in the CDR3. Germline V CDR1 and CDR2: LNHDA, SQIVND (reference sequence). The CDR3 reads CASSVGTGGYEQYF. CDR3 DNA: TGTGCCAGTAGTGTGGGGACAGGGGGCTACGAGCAGTACTTC.

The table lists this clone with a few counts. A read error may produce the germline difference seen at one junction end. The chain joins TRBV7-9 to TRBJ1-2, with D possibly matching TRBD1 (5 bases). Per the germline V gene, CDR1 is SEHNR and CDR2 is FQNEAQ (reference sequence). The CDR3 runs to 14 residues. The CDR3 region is CASSLGTVRGGYTF. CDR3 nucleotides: TGTGCCAGCAGTTTAGGAACAGTAAGGGGCGGCTACACCTTC.

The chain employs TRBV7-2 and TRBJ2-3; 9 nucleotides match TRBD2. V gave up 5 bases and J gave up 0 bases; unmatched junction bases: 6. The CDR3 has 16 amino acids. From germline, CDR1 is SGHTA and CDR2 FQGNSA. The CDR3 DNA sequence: TGTGCCAGCAGCAAGACTAGCGGTTTTAGCACAGATACGCAGTATTTT. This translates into CASSKTSGFSTDTQYF.

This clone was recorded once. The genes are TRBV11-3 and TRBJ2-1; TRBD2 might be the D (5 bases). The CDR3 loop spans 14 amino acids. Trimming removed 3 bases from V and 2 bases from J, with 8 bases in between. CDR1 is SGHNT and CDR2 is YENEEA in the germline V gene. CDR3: CASSLTGTYNEQFF. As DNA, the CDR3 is TGTGCCAGCAGCTTGACGGGGACCTACAATGAGCAGTTCTTC.

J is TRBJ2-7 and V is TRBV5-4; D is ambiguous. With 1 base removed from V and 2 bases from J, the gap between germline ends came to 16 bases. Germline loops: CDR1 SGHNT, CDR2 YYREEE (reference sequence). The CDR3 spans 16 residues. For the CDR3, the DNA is TGTGCCAGCAGCTTGTACGGCGACCGGGCGGCCTACGAGCAGTACTTC. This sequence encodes CASSLYGDRAAYEQYF.

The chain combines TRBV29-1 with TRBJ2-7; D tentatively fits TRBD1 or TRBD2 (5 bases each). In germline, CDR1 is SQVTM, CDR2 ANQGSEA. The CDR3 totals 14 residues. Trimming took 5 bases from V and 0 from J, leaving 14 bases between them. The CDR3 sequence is CSVLFGTHSYEQYF. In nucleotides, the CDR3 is TGCAGCGTTCTTTTCGGGACCCACTCCTACGAGCAGTACTTC.

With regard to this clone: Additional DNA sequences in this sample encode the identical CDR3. The CDR3 region is CASSPPGTPYEQYF. CDR3 nucleotides: TGTGCCAGCTCACCACCGGGGACTCCCTACGAGCAGTACTTC. The chain carries TRBV18 and TRBJ2-7; D possibly corresponds to TRBD2 (6 bases). The V end lost 0 bases, the J end lost 2 bases, and 8 bases lay between the germline ends. Germline-derived CDR1 and CDR2 are KGHSH and LQKENI. The CDR3 is made up of 14 amino acids.

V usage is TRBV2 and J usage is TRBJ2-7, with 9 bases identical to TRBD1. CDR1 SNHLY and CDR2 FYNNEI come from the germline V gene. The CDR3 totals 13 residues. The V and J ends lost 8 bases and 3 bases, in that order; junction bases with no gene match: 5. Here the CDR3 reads CASGGTGFYEQYF. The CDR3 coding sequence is TGTGCCAGCGGAGGGACAGGGTTCTACGAGCAGTACTTC.

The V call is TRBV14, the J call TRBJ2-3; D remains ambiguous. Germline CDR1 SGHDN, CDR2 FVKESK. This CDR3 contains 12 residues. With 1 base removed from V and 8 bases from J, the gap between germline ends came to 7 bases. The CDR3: CASSQGSATQYF. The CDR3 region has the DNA TGTGCCAGCAGCCAAGGATCCGCTACGCAGTATTTT.

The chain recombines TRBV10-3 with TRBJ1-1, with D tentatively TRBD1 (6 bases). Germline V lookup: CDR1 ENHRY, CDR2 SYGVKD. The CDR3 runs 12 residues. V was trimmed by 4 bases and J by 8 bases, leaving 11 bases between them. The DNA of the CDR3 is TGTGCCATCAGTGGTGTGCAGGGGGAAGCTTTCTTT. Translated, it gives CAISGVQGEAFF.

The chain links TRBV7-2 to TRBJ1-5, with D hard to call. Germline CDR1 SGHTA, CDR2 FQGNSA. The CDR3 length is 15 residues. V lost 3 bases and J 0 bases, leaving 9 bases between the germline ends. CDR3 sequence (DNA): TGTGCCAGCAGCTTTTCCGGATATAGCAATCAGCCCCAGCATTTT. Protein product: CASSFSGYSNQPQHF.

In DNA form, the CDR3 reads TGTGCCAGCAGCTTACAGGGGTCTTACGAGCAGTACTTC. Translation gives CASSLQGSYEQYF. J is TRBJ2-7 and V is TRBV5-6; 7 nucleotides align to TRBD1. Germline CDR1 and CDR2: SGHDT and YYEEEE. CDR3 size: 13 residues. The trim removed 2 bases at V and 4 bases at J, leaving 3 bases unmatched.

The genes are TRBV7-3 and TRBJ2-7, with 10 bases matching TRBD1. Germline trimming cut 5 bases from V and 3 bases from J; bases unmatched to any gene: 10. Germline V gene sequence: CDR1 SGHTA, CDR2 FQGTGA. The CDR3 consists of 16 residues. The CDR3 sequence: CASSQWGQGPLYEQYF. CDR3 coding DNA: TGTGCCAGCAGCCAGTGGGGACAGGGGCCTCTCTACGAGCAGTACTTC.

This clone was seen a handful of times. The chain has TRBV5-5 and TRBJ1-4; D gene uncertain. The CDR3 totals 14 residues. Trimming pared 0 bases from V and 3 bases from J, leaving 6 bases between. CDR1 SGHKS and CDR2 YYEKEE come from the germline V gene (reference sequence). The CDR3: CASSLGVANEKLFF. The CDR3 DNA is TGTGCCAGCAGCTTGGGAGTCGCTAATGAAAAACTGTTTTTT.

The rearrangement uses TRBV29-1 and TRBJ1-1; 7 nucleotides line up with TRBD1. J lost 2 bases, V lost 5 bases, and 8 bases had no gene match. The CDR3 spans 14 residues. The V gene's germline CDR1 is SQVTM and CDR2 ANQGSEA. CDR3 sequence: CSVTPGQANTEAFF. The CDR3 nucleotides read TGCAGCGTTACCCCCGGACAGGCCAACACTGAAGCTTTCTTT.

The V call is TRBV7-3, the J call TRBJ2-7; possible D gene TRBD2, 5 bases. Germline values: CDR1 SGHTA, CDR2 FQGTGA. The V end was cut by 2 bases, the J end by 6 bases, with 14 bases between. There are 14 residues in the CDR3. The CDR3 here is CASSLSSSGTEQYF. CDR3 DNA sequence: TGTGCCAGCAGCTTATCGTCGTCGGGAACCGAGCAGTACTTC.

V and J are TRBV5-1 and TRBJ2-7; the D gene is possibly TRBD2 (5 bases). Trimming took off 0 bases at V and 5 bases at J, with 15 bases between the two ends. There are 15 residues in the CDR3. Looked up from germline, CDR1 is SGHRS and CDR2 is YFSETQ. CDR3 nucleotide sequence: TGCGCCAGCAGCTTGGATGGACGGGGAATCAACGAGCAGTACTTC. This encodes CASSLDGRGINEQYF. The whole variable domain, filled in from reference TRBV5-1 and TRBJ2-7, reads KAGVTQTPRYLIKTRGQQVTLSCSPISGHRSVSWYQQTPGQGLQFLFEYFSETQRNKGNFPGRFSGRQFSNSRSEMNVSTLELGDSALYLCASSLDGRGINEQYFGPGTRLTVT.